This T cell receptor (beta chain) emerged from a study of cytomegalovirus exposure and HLA in healthy donors. Generated by immunoSEQ multiplex PCR, the TCRdb table keeps only in-frame clones and is missing some. The sample includes under 250,000 clones, 75% to 95% of them seen just once. Study results and limitations: Most observed TCR sequences were rare, whereas some public TCRs were detected in many donors.

Worth noting for this clone: Its antigen is not known.

The sequenced material came from PBMCs. The clonotype was recovered from a woman aged 18-35 years in good health and CMV-seronegative.

CDR3 in DNA: TGTGCCAGCAGTTTAAAGAGTACAGGGATTGAAGCTTTCTTT. Protein sequence: CASSLKSTGIEAFF. This chain uses TRBV5-4 with TRBJ1-1; maybe TRBD1 (6 bases). Between the trimmed V and J ends, which lost 5 bases and 7 bases, there was a span of 18 bases. The germline gives CDR1 SGHNT, CDR2 YYREEE (reference sequence). The CDR3 is made up of 14 amino acids.